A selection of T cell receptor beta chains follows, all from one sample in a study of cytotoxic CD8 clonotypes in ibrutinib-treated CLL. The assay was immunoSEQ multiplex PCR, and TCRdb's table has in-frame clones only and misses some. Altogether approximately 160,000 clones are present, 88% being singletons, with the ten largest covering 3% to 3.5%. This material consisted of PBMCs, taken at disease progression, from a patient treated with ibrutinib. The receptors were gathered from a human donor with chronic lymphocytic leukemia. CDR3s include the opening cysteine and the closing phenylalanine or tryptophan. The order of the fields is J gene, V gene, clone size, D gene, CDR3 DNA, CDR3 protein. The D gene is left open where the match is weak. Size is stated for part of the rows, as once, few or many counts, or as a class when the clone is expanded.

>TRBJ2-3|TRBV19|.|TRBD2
TGTGCCAGTAGTATTAGGGGACTAGCTTTAGATACGCAGTATTTT
CASSIRGLALDTQYF
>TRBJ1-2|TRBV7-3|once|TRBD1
TGTGCCAGCAGCCCACGAGGGACAGGGAAGGATGGCTACACCTTC
CASSPRGTGKDGYTF
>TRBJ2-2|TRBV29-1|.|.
TGCAGCGTTTTCCCCGGGATTAACACCGGGGAGCTGTTTTTT
CSVFPGINTGELFF
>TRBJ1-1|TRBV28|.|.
TGTGCCAGCAGTTTAGTCTCCAACACTGAAGCTTTCTTT
CASSLVSNTEAFF
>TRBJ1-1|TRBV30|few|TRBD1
TGTGCCTGGAGTGTACAGGGGACCACTGAAGCTTTCTTT
CAWSVQGTTEAFF
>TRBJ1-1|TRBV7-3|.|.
TGTGCCAGCAGCTTACTTAAACTCGGGGAAGCTTTCTTT
CASSLLKLGEAFF
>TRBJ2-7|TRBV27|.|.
TGTGCCAGCAGTACCTCCGAACGGCCGACCTACGAGCAGTACTTC
CASSTSERPTYEQYF
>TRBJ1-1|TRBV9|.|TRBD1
TGTGCCAGCAGCGAACCCGGATTAACAGGGGGCACTGAAGCTTTCTTT
CASSEPGLTGGTEAFF
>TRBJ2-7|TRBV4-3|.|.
TGCGCCAGCAGCCAAGATAGGGTGACGCAACGACCGGGAGAGCAGTACTTC
CASSQDRVTQRPGEQYF
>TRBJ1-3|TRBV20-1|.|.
TGCAGTGCCGGGGGGGGAAACACCATATATTTT
CSAGGGNTIYF
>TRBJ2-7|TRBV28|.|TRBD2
TGTGCCGCCTCGGGAGGGGGGGAAACCTACGAGCAGTACTTC
CAASGGGETYEQYF
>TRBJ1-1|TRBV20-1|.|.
TGCAGTGCTGGACCGGGGTTTGAAGCTTTCTTT
CSAGPGFEAFF
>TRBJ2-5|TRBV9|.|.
TGTGCCAGCAGCGTTGGGGGGAGTAAAGTCACCCAGTACTTC
CASSVGGSKVTQYF
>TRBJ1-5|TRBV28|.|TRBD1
TGTGCCAGCAGCCAAACGAGCACAGGGGGAACGGGCAATCAGCCCCAGCATTTT
CASSQTSTGGTGNQPQHF